The 20 T cell receptor beta chains below come from one sample, sequenced in a study of Ad26.COV2.S vaccination and SARS-CoV-2 variants. Sequencing was performed with immunoSEQ multiplex PCR; in TCRdb, only in-frame clones are kept and a portion is missing. The sample gives about 680,000 clones, 70% to 90% of which show up once; approximately 1.5% is in the top ten. Documented treatment: around 19 received Ad26.COV2.S at low or high dose, single or two shots; about 5 received placebo; per-sample allocation not given. Collection of the samples took place on day 63 after the first injection of vaccine or placebo. The input for sequencing was peripheral blood, taken in a trial of Ad26.COV2.S vaccine versus placebo. All receptors come from a person between 18 and 65 years old who received the Ad26.COV2.S COVID-19 vaccine or a placebo.

The rearrangement links TRBV7-3 to TRBJ2-1; tentatively, D is TRBD2 (6 bases). Germline lookup yields CDR1 SGHTA and CDR2 FQGTGA. The germline V and J ends were trimmed by 5 bases and 3 bases, with 11 bases remaining between them. The CDR3 length is 14 residues. The DNA for the CDR3 is TGTGCCAGCAGCAATAGCGGAAACTACAATGAGCAGTTCTTC. Translated: CASSNSGNYNEQFF.

The V call is TRBV18, the J call TRBJ2-4; D is ambiguous. The CDR3 is 12 residues long. Deletions cut 1 base from V and 7 bases from J, with 5 bases between. The V gene's germline CDR1 is KGHSH and CDR2 LQKENI. CDR3: CASSPLGNIQYF. CDR3 DNA: TGTGCCAGCTCACCACTGGGGAACATTCAGTACTTC. Together with reference TRBV18 and TRBJ2-4, the CDR3 gives the full variable domain: NAGVMQNPRHLVRRRGQEARLRCSPMKGHSHVYWYRQLPEEGLKFMVYLQKENIIDESGMPKERFSAEFPKEGPSILRIQQVVRGDSAAYFCASSPLGNIQYFGAGTRLSVL.

This chain uses TRBV7-9 with TRBJ1-1, with D perhaps matching TRBD1 (6 bases). The V gene's germline CDR1 is SEHNR and CDR2 FQNEAQ (reference sequence). V was trimmed by 5 bases and J by 3 bases, leaving 10 bases between them. The CDR3 is 13 amino acids. CDR3 residues: CASSPQGHTEAFF. The CDR3 region has the DNA TGTGCCAGCAGCCCACAGGGACACACTGAAGCTTTCTTT.

This chain's CDR3 is CAWRLRARAQDTQYF. DNA for the CDR3: TGTGCCTGGAGATTGAGGGCCAGGGCCCAAGATACGCAGTATTTT. The J gene is TRBJ2-3, the V gene TRBV30; D tentatively reads TRBD1 or TRBD2 (5 bases each). V lost 3 bases and J 5 bases, leaving 18 bases between the germline ends. Looked up from germline, CDR1 is GTSNPN and CDR2 is SVGIG (reference sequence). The CDR3 spans 15 residues.

The V gene is TRBV18, the J gene TRBJ1-2, with D tentatively TRBD1 (5 bases). The CDR3 runs to 14 residues. Germline V gene lookup returns CDR1 KGHSH and CDR2 LQKENI. The germline V and J ends were trimmed by 3 bases and 3 bases, with 11 bases remaining between them. The CDR3 DNA sequence: TGTGCCAGCTCACCGGGACTCAACGACTATGGCTACACCTTC. Translation: CASSPGLNDYGYTF. Complete variable domain (other parts from reference TRBV18 and TRBJ1-2): NAGVMQNPRHLVRRRGQEARLRCSPMKGHSHVYWYRQLPEEGLKFMVYLQKENIIDESGMPKERFSAEFPKEGPSILRIQQVVRGDSAAYFCASSPGLNDYGYTFGSGTRLTVV.

This clone was detected once. This chain connects TRBV29-1 to TRBJ1-4; no definite D call. Trimming removed 4 bases from V and 0 bases from J, with 9 bases in between. From germline, CDR1 is SQVTM and CDR2 ANQGSEA. The CDR3 is 14 amino acids. CDR3 coding DNA: TGCAGCGTTGGAGACCTGGCAACTAATGAAAAACTGTTTTTT. Protein sequence: CSVGDLATNEKLFF. Based on the CDR3 plus reference TRBV29-1 and TRBJ1-4, the full variable domain is SAVISQKPSRDICQRGTSLTIQCQVDSQVTMMFWYRQQPGQSLTLIATANQGSEATYESGFVIDKFPISRPNLTFSTLTVSNMSPEDSSIYLCSVGDLATNEKLFFGSGTQLSVL.

Concerning this clone itself: This specimen includes other DNA sequences encoding the same CDR3. This chain uses TRBV3-1 (or the pseudogene TRBV3-2) with TRBJ1-5; D ambiguous. There are 14 residues in the CDR3. Germline CDR1 reads LGHDT; CDR2 reads YNNKEL (reference sequence). V lost 0 bases and J lost 4, with 7 bases in between. DNA for the CDR3: TGTGCCAGCAGCCAAGAGATGGGGAATCAGCCCCAGCATTTT. Its translation is CASSQEMGNQPQHF.

This chain connects TRBV27 to TRBJ2-5; 7 bases agree with TRBD1. V lost 5 bases to trimming and J lost 12 bases; unmatched junction nucleotides: 9. Germline lookup yields CDR1 MNHEY and CDR2 SMNVEV (reference sequence). CDR3 length equals 12 residues. The CDR3 DNA is TGTGCCAGCAGTCTAAATCGTGGACAGGAGTACTTC. Protein: CASSLNRGQEYF.

This rearrangement joins TRBV4-1 to TRBJ2-7; 7 bases are a match to TRBD1. The CDR3 loop spans 15 amino acids. After removal of 4 bases from V and 6 bases from J, the junction contained 12 bases not matched to a gene. Germline CDR1 is MGHRA and CDR2 is YSYEKL. The CDR3 DNA sequence: TGCGCCAGCAGCCCCCTGGACAGGAATCGTGCCGAGCAGTACTTC. Residues: CASSPLDRNRAEQYF.

V and J are TRBV29-1 and TRBJ1-4; D is unresolved. This CDR3 is built from 13 residues. V was cut by 5 bases and J by 8 bases, with 15 bases left in between. Germline CDR1 and CDR2: SQVTM and ANQGSEA. CDR3 in amino acids: CSVQGQVGEKLFF. The CDR3 nucleotides read TGCAGCGTTCAAGGGCAGGTGGGGGAAAAACTGTTTTTT.

V is TRBV7-3 and J is TRBJ2-1; no clear D gene. V lost 5 bases and J lost 4, with 9 bases in between. This CDR3 is built from 13 residues. Germline V gene sequence: CDR1 SGHTA, CDR2 FQGTGA. CDR3 coding DNA: TGTGCCAGCAGCCTAAACGAGTACAATGAGCAGTTCTTC. Amino acids: CASSLNEYNEQFF.

This clone appeared a single time. This chain connects TRBV18 to TRBJ1-1; 7 bases are shared with TRBD1. Germline V gives CDR1 KGHSH, CDR2 LQKENI. This CDR3 has 14 amino acids. The V gene end was trimmed by 0 bases and the J gene end by 5 bases; junction bases not matched to a gene: 3. In DNA, the CDR3 is TGTGCCAGCTCACCACCATACAGGGGTACTGAAGCTTTCTTT. Its protein is CASSPPYRGTEAFF.

The gene calls are TRBV29-1 and TRBJ2-7; D remains unclear. V was pared by 3 bases and J by 2 bases, with 8 bases between. The CDR3 is 12 residues long. Germline V lookup: CDR1 SQVTM, CDR2 ANQGSEA. CDR3 amino acids: CSVDVGTYEQYF. The CDR3 DNA follows: TGCAGCGTTGATGTAGGAACCTACGAGCAGTACTTC.

The rearrangement joins TRBV14 to TRBJ2-7; TRBD1 or TRBD2 may be the D gene (5 bases each). The CDR3 totals 15 residues. V was pared by 0 bases and J by 3 bases, with 12 bases between. Germline V gene sequence: CDR1 SGHDN, CDR2 FVKESK. CDR3 nucleotides: TGTGCCAGCAGCCAAGAATTGGGACGAGGCTACGAGCAGTACTTC. Translating it yields CASSQELGRGYEQYF.

This sequence joins TRBV19 and TRBJ1-1; 7 nucleotides match TRBD1. Germline CDR1 and CDR2: LNHDA and SQIVND (reference sequence). The CDR3 is made up of 13 amino acids. V trimming: 7 bases; J trimming: 3 bases; junction bases outside the gene matches: 5. CDR3 sequence reads: CASKNRGDTEAFF. The CDR3 DNA reads as TGTGCCAGTAAGAACAGGGGTGACACTGAAGCTTTCTTT.

This clone was seen once. The chain combines TRBV3-1 (or the pseudogene TRBV3-2) with TRBJ1-2; no reliable D call. This CDR3 spans 14 amino acids. Trimming removed 0 bases at V and 4 bases at J, with 9 bases between. From germline, CDR1 is LGHDT and CDR2 YNNKEL (reference sequence). The CDR3 loop is CASSQDLPIYGYTF. The CDR3 bases are TGTGCCAGCAGCCAAGATCTCCCTATCTATGGCTACACCTTC.

For this clone: A junction boundary mismatches the germline segment, possibly from a read error. The V call is TRBV24-1, the J call TRBJ2-1; D possibly corresponds to TRBD1 (6 bases). Germline V lookup: CDR1 KGHDR, CDR2 SFDVKD. The CDR3 has 13 residues. The CDR3: CATSWGPYNEQFF. Here the CDR3 DNA reads TGTGCCACCAGTTGGGGGCCCTATAATGAGCAGTTCTTC.

Regarding this clone: Different DNA sequences within this sample yield the same CDR3. The chain recombines TRBV13 with TRBJ1-1; no clear D gene. V shed 2 bases and J shed 2 bases, with 6 bases lying between them. This CDR3 contains 13 residues. In germline, CDR1 is PRHDT, CDR2 FYEKMQ (reference sequence). The CDR3 DNA reads TGTGCCAGCAGCTTACGGCCCAACACTGAAGCTTTCTTT. This sequence encodes CASSLRPNTEAFF.

CDR3 sequence: CASSLAGPYEQYF. The CDR3 DNA reads as TGTGCCAGCAGCTTAGCGGGGCCCTACGAGCAGTACTTC. The V gene is TRBV27, the J gene TRBJ2-7, with 8 bases matching TRBD2. This CDR3 has 13 residues. In germline, CDR1 is MNHEY, CDR2 SMNVEV (reference sequence). V lost 6 bases and J lost 2; bases outside the gene matches: 3.

The CDR3 DNA sequence: TGCGCCAGCAGCTTGGGGGGGGGCGCTTGGGAGACCCAGTACTTC. Protein product: CASSLGGGAWETQYF. The rearrangement uses TRBV5-1 and TRBJ2-5, with a weak D call TRBD2 (7 bases). The V gene's germline CDR1 is SGHRS and CDR2 YFSETQ. V lost 0 bases and J lost 5, with 14 bases in between. This CDR3 region has 15 residues.